The clone carrying this T cell receptor beta chain was counted ten times or more. Indicated time point: persistent/refractory GD, antithyroid drugs over 5 years with positive TRAb. Researchers made the TCR library from RNA that was extracted from PBMCs. This sample is part of a study of regulatory T cells in long-lasting Graves disease. The overall study: Persistence in Graves' disease required over 5 years of antithyroid drugs plus positive TSH receptor antibodies.

Relying on iRepertoire HTBI primers and Arm-PCR of CDR3 regions, the team built TCR beta libraries. TCRdb reanalysed the multiplex PCR reads using MiXCR and keeps one entry per CDR3 protein. The data show around 510,000 distinct CDR3 sequences, about a fifth seen once. Source: peripheral blood mononuclear cells (PBMCs), taken when the disease was refractory, from a patient treated with antithyroid drugs. The clonotype comes from a female donor with Graves disease.

The CDR3 nucleotides read TGTGCCAGCATTTGGACGGGGGCGAACACTGAAGCTTTCTTT. Its protein is CASIWTGANTEAFF. V and J are TRBV6-1 and TRBJ1-1, with a possible D match to TRBD1 (6 bases). Between the trimmed V and J ends, which lost 7 bases and 1 base, there was a span of 13 bases. CDR1 and CDR2 from the germline V gene are MNHNS and SASEGT. This CDR3 contains 14 residues.